This TCR beta chain emerged from a study of blood T cell repertoires in COVID-19. The protocol was immunoSEQ multiplex PCR, while the TCRdb copy is restricted to in-frame clones and leaves out a portion. Among about 200,000 clones listed, 80% to 90% were seen once. CDR3 length equals 15 residues. The V segment lost 6 bases and the J segment 4 bases; nucleotides outside the gene matches: 8. Germline V gives CDR1 SNHLY, CDR2 FYNNEI. Sample: peripheral blood. V and J are TRBV2 and TRBJ1-5, with 8 bases identical to TRBD1. This receptor was identified in a woman of 80 years or more with acute or convalescent COVID-19. In DNA, the CDR3 is TGTGCCAGCAGGAAACAGGGGGGGTATAATCAGCCCCAGCATTTT. Translation gives CASRKQGGYNQPQHF.